These T cell receptor beta chains were read from a single sample in a study of identical twins. TCRdb re-derived calls from the 5' RACE reads in MiXCR, one entry per CDR3 protein. The sample yields 1.5 million to 2 million distinct CDR3 sequences, roughly a third seen once. The sample taken for sequencing was cord blood. Receptors were obtained from a newborn girl in good health. Each CDR3 is given with its conserved first and last residue.

V: TRBV9; J: TRBJ2-7; CDR3: CASSVGSGGAYEQYF
V: TRBV15; J: TRBJ2-1; CDR3: CATSRGLAGYNEQFF
V: TRBV29-1; J: TRBJ2-7; CDR3: CSAQISYEQYF
V: TRBV20-1; J: TRBJ1-6; CDR3: CSASATGNSPLHF
V: TRBV12-3/TRBV12-4; J: TRBJ1-1; CDR3: CASSLEAWTGAVNTEAFF
V: TRBV6-5; J: TRBJ2-1; CDR3: CASRGLGTGHNEQFF
V: TRBV12-5; J: TRBJ2-4; CDR3: CASGLVMGRGPGNIQYF
V: TRBV7-6; J: TRBJ2-7; CDR3: CASSLLFLEQYF
V: TRBV5-1; J: TRBJ1-3; CDR3: CASSLVGYGNTIYF
V: TRBV27; J: TRBJ1-1; CDR3: CASGAGLNTEAFF
V: TRBV5-5; J: TRBJ1-1; CDR3: CASQLNTEAFF
V: TRBV20-1; J: TRBJ1-4; CDR3: CSARIAGREKPFF
V: TRBV25-1; J: TRBJ2-1; CDR3: CASRMYGGDEQFF
V: TRBV29-1; J: TRBJ2-5; CDR3: CSTSGTSGRNEQYF
V: TRBV27; J: TRBJ2-5; CDR3: CASSPRLGGSNEQYF
V: TRBV6-1; J: TRBJ2-7; CDR3: CASSEQAAGGYEQYF
V: TRBV7-9; J: TRBJ2-1; CDR3: CASSQAAGGTSSYNEQFF
V: TRBV4-2; J: TRBJ2-1; CDR3: CASSQAASTETQFF
V: TRBV12-3/TRBV12-4; J: TRBJ2-3; CDR3: CASTLGGHSTDTQYF
V: TRBV6-5; J: TRBJ1-2; CDR3: CASSYSILKHFFARPSYGYTF
V: TRBV29-1; J: TRBJ2-1; CDR3: CTYSNYNEQFF
V: TRBV9; J: TRBJ2-1; CDR3: CASFEFGNSYNEQFF
V: TRBV6-6; J: TRBJ2-1; CDR3: CASRPRTVDEQFF
V: TRBV19; J: TRBJ1-1; CDR3: CASSIGRQGGSEAFF
V: TRBV19; J: TRBJ2-7; CDR3: CASSTHSGSYEQYF
V: TRBV4-1; J: TRBJ2-5; CDR3: CASSPSTQGETQYF
V: TRBV27; J: TRBJ2-1; CDR3: CASSLSSSYEQFF
V: TRBV28; J: TRBJ1-2; CDR3: CASSSPGTALYGYTF
V: TRBV20-1; J: TRBJ1-2; CDR3: CSAPTVNDGYTF
V: TRBV5-1; J: TRBJ1-6; CDR3: CASSPGTGQGNSPLHF
V: TRBV25-1; J: TRBJ1-2; CDR3: CASSELKTGNGYTF
V: TRBV29-1; J: TRBJ2-7; CDR3: CSVVTSGRRNEQYF
V: TRBV12-3/TRBV12-4; J: TRBJ2-1; CDR3: CASSTSSGAYNEQFF
V: TRBV5-1; J: TRBJ2-3; CDR3: CASSGGTAADTQYF
V: TRBV12-3/TRBV12-4; J: TRBJ2-5; CDR3: CASTRTSGTETQYF
V: TRBV12-3/TRBV12-4; J: TRBJ1-6; CDR3: CASSDRENYNSPLHF
V: TRBV15; J: TRBJ2-1; CDR3: CATFQGGYYNEQFF
V: TRBV24-1; J: TRBJ2-1; CDR3: CATSDRVGQETQFF
V: TRBV9; J: TRBJ2-3; CDR3: CASSGRAPTDTQYF
V: TRBV4-1; J: TRBJ2-5; CDR3: CASSQVNAETQYF
V: TRBV20-1; J: TRBJ2-4; CDR3: CSARVLGLAKNIQYF
V: TRBV2; J: TRBJ1-2; CDR3: CASRGEFNYGYTF
V: TRBV6-2/TRBV6-3; J: TRBJ2-1; CDR3: CASREAAYNEQFF
V: TRBV12-3/TRBV12-4; J: TRBJ2-7; CDR3: CASSLLARGLRLAGVSYEQYF
V: TRBV29-1; J: NA; CDR3: CSVRGVAKDIQYF